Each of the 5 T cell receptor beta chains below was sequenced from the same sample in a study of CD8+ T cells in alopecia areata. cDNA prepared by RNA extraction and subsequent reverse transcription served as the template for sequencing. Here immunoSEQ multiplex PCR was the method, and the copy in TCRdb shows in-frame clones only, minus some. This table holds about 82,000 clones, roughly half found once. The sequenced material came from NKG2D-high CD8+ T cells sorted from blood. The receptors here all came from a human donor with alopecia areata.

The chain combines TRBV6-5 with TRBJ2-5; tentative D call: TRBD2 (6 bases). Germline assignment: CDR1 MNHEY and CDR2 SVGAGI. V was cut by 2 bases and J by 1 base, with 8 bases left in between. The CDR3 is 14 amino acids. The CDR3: CASSYGGAQETQYF. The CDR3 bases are TGTGCCAGCAGTTACGGCGGGGCCCAAGAGACCCAGTACTTC.

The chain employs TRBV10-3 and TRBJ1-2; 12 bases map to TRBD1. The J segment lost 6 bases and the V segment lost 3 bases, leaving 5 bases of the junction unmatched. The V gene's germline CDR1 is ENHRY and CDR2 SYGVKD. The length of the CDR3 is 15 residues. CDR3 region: CAISDWDRGLDGYTF. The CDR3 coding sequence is TGTGCCATCAGTGATTGGGACAGGGGGCTCGATGGCTACACCTTC.

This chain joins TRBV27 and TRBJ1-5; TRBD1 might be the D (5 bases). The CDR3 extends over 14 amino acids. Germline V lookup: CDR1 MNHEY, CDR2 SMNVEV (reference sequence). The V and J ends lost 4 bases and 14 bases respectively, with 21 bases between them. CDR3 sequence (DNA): TGTGCCAGCAGTTCGACTGGGGGGAAGCAAGGGGAGCATTTT. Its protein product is CASSSTGGKQGEHF.

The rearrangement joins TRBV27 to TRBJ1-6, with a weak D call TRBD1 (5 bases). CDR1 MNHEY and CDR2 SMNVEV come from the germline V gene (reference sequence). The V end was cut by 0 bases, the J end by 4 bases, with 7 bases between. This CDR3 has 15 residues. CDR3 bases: TGTGCCAGCAGTTTATCCAGGGATTATAATTCACCCCTCCACTTT. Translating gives CASSLSRDYNSPLHF.

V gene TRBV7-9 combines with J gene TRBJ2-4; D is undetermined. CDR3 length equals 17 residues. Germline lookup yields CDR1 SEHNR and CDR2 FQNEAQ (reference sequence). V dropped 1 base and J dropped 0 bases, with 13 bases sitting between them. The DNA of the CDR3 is TGTGCCAGCAGCTTAGTTGCCAGCGCACTAGCCAAAAACATTCAGTACTTC. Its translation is CASSLVASALAKNIQYF.